This T cell receptor beta chain came from a study of blood T cell repertoires in COVID-19. Across the whole study: The United States, Italy and Spain provided the acute and convalescent COVID-19 samples. From T cells, B-cell-depleted T cells, or PBMCs came the material, which was cDNA or gDNA.

From germline, CDR1 is SEHNR and CDR2 FQNEAQ (reference sequence). The CDR3 has 15 amino acids. Trimming removed 2 bases at V and 1 base at J, with 12 bases between. In the original analysis: Using reference gene primer amplification, nucleated cell counts were estimated. Method: immunoSEQ multiplex PCR; TCRdb's copy keeps in-frame clones and lacks some. V and J calls and clone size are given by that table; D and trimming were obtained from the DNA. The sample has over 150,000 clones; approximately 81% are singletons. Sequenced input: peripheral blood. The chain uses TRBV7-9 and TRBJ2-7; unclear D gene. The source of this sequence is a man younger than 35 with active or convalescent COVID-19. Written as DNA, the CDR3 is TGTGCCAGCAGCTTACCCACAGTGGCTTCCTACGAGCAGTACTTC. Its protein is CASSLPTVASYEQYF.